A single sample gave rise to the 14 T cell receptor beta chains below, sequenced in a study of CD8+ T cells in alopecia areata. The treatment denotes: oral pan-JAK inhibitor, 5-10 mg twice daily. RNA extraction and reverse transcription yielded cDNA as sequencing template. Using immunoSEQ multiplex PCR, the repertoire was profiled, and TCRdb retains in-frame clones only, with some absent. This table has around 300,000 clones, over 45% appearing once. Here the sequenced sample was CD4+ T cells sorted from blood, taken around week 54, from a patient treated with tofacitinib. The receptors were sampled from a human donor with alopecia areata.

The chain links TRBV10-3 to TRBJ2-1; D unresolved. V lost 3 bases to trimming and J lost 12 bases, with 12 bases between them. This CDR3 is 12 amino acids long. The germline V gene has CDR1 ENHRY and CDR2 SYGVKD. CDR3 coding DNA: TGTGCCATCAGTGATGGGGAATTAAGGCAGTTCTTC. Translating it yields CAISDGELRQFF.

V usage is TRBV19 and J usage is TRBJ2-5; TRBD2 agrees at 13 bases. Losses at the gene ends were 3 bases for V and 2 bases for J; bases not matched to a gene: 3. CDR3 length: 16 residues. Germline CDR1 LNHDA, CDR2 SQIVND (reference sequence). The CDR3 DNA reads as TGTGCCAGTAGTATTCCGACTAGCGGGGGGCAAGAGACCCAGTACTTC. It translates to CASSIPTSGGQETQYF.

CDR3 bases: TGTGCCAGCAGCAGAAGAGTGACTAGCGGCTTCACCGGGGAGCTGTTTTTT. It is translated as CASSRRVTSGFTGELFF. This chain joins TRBV7-8 and TRBJ2-2; 9 bases align to TRBD2. The germline CDR1 and CDR2 sequences are SGHVS and FQNEAQ. CDR3 length equals 17 residues. V shed 5 bases, J shed 4 bases, and the junction held 11 bases outside the gene matches.

V is TRBV6-5 and J is TRBJ1-6; no reliable D call. Trimming took 2 bases from V and 10 from J, leaving 6 bases between them. The CDR3 has 12 amino acids. Germline CDR1 and CDR2: MNHEY and SVGAGI. The CDR3 here is CASSYGLSPLHF. The DNA of the CDR3 is TGTGCCAGCAGTTACGGTTTGTCACCCCTCCACTTT.

The chain links TRBV9 to TRBJ2-5, with D possibly called TRBD1 or TRBD2 (5 bases each). This CDR3 is 14 amino acids long. Trimming cost V 0 bases and J 5 bases, with 11 bases left between them. In germline, CDR1 is SGDLS, CDR2 YYNGEE. The CDR3 protein is CASSVEGSRETQYF. CDR3 in DNA: TGTGCCAGCAGCGTAGAGGGGAGCCGGGAGACCCAGTACTTC.

The chain employs TRBV11-2 and TRBJ2-4; a weak D match, TRBD2 (5 bases). The CDR3 runs 15 residues. CDR1 and CDR2 from the germline V gene are SGHAT and FQNNGV. V lost 5 bases and J lost 1, with 12 bases in between. DNA of the CDR3: TGTGCCAGCAGCCCGCCGGGAACTGCCAAAAACATTCAGTACTTC. Translating it yields CASSPPGTAKNIQYF. The full variable domain, its missing parts supplied by reference TRBV11-2 and TRBJ2-4, is EAGVAQSPRYKIIEKRQSVAFWCNPISGHATLYWYQQILGQGPKLLIQFQNNGVVDDSQLPKDRFSAERLKGVDSTLKIQPAKLEDSAVYLCASSPPGTAKNIQYFGAGTRLSVL.

The J gene is TRBJ2-7, the V gene TRBV27; 8 positions agree with TRBD1. V lost 6 bases and J lost 2; bases outside the gene matches: 6. Germline lookup yields CDR1 MNHEY and CDR2 SMNVEV (reference sequence). This CDR3 spans 14 amino acids. Here the CDR3 reads CASREGQVPYEQYF. The CDR3 DNA sequence: TGTGCCAGCAGGGAGGGACAGGTACCCTACGAGCAGTACTTC.

This chain joins TRBV5-1 and TRBJ1-1; unclear D gene. Germline CDR1 reads SGHRS; CDR2 reads YFSETQ. V was clipped by 7 bases and J by 1 base, with 14 bases between them. The CDR3 length is 14 residues. CDR3 sequence: CASGWGLGNTEAFF. DNA of the CDR3: TGCGCCAGCGGTTGGGGTCTGGGGAACACTGAAGCTTTCTTT. Looking up the rest from reference TRBV5-1 and TRBJ1-1 gives the full variable domain: KAGVTQTPRYLIKTRGQQVTLSCSPISGHRSVSWYQQTPGQGLQFLFEYFSETQRNKGNFPGRFSGRQFSNSRSEMNVSTLELGDSALYLCASGWGLGNTEAFFGQGTRLTVV.

This clone appeared a few times. The V call is TRBV29-1, the J call TRBJ2-7; perhaps D is TRBD1 or TRBD2 (5 bases each). Trimming took off 6 bases at V and 6 bases at J, with 15 bases between the two ends. Germline CDR1 and CDR2: SQVTM and ANQGSEA. The length of the CDR3 is 12 residues. The CDR3 spells CSVRTSGSEQYF. The CDR3 DNA sequence: TGCAGCGTGAGAACCTCAGGGAGCGAGCAGTACTTC.

V and J are TRBV27 and TRBJ1-2; TRBD1 might be the D (5 bases). The germline V gene has CDR1 MNHEY and CDR2 SMNVEV (reference sequence). There are 13 residues in the CDR3. V was trimmed by 5 bases and J by 9 bases, leaving 16 bases between them. The CDR3 loop reads CASSPWGLLSYTF. The CDR3 DNA reads as TGTGCCAGCAGTCCCTGGGGCCTTTTGAGCTACACCTTC.

The table lists this clone with a few counts. V usage is TRBV7-3 and J usage is TRBJ2-2; TRBD1 might be the D (5 bases). Germline loops: CDR1 SGHTA, CDR2 FQGTGA. The CDR3 is 13 amino acids. Trimming took off 2 bases at V and 7 bases at J, with 8 bases between the two ends. The CDR3 coding sequence is TGTGCCAGCAGCTTAGGGGCAGACGGGGAGCTGTTTTTT. This encodes CASSLGADGELFF.

This clone was seen at least ten times. CDR3 DNA: TGTGCCACCAGCAGAGATGGAATTACTAGCGGGAGGTCCCAGTACTTC. Protein: CATSRDGITSGRSQYF. The chain couples TRBV15 to TRBJ2-5, with 12 nucleotides matching TRBD2. V shed 0 bases, J shed 9 bases, and the junction held 8 bases outside the gene matches. The CDR3 has 16 residues. CDR1 and CDR2 from the germline V gene are LNHNV and YYDKDF (reference sequence).

This clone showed up just a few times. The chain carries TRBV29-1 and TRBJ1-1; 8 nucleotides agree with TRBD1. Trimming removed 4 bases from V and 0 bases from J; junction bases left unmatched: 7. Germline CDR1 is SQVTM and CDR2 is ANQGSEA. This CDR3 has 15 residues. This CDR3 reads CSVANRDRLNTEAFF. CDR3 sequence (DNA): TGCAGCGTTGCAAATAGGGACAGGTTGAACACTGAAGCTTTCTTT.

The rearrangement links TRBV4-1 to TRBJ2-1; D is perhaps TRBD2 (6 bases). Trimming removed 0 bases from V and 11 bases from J, with 14 bases in between. Germline loops: CDR1 MGHRA, CDR2 YSYEKL. CDR3 size: 14 residues. For the CDR3, the DNA is TGCGCCAGCAGCCAAGATGGGGGGACGGTGAAGCAGTTCTTC. It specifies CASSQDGGTVKQFF.